This T cell receptor (beta chain) was observed in a study of OX40 agonist ivuxolimab in advanced cancers. The method was immunoSEQ multiplex PCR; TCRdb's version includes in-frame clones alone and lacks a portion of them. The sample carries tens of thousands of clones, roughly 88% recorded once. CDR1 is MNHNS, CDR2 SASEGT, per germline. This CDR3 has 18 amino acids. V lost 4 bases and J 0 bases, leaving 16 bases between the germline ends. This receptor was identified in an adult with an advanced solid tumor such as melanoma, head and neck, liver or kidney cancer. The material sequenced was CD4+ or CD8+ T cells sorted from blood, taken in a trial of the OX40 agonist ivuxolimab. This sequence joins TRBV6-1 and TRBJ2-6; weak D call: TRBD2 (5 bases). The CDR3 nucleotides read TGTGCCAGCAGTGCACAAAGACGGGGAATCTCTGGGGCCAACGTCCTGACTTTC. Translation: CASSAQRRGISGANVLTF.